This T cell receptor beta chain was sequenced for a study of blood T cell repertoires in COVID-19. In the study overall: The study drew acute and convalescent COVID-19 samples from the United States, Italy and Spain.

The CDR3 consists of 15 residues. The germline V and J ends were trimmed by 1 base and 3 bases, with 13 bases remaining between them. CDR1 is LGHNA and CDR2 is YNFKEQ in the germline V gene. In the original analysis: Reference gene primer amplification gave estimated nucleated cell counts. Profiled with immunoSEQ multiplex PCR; TCRdb holds only in-frame clones, not every one. D and trimming come from the DNA, and the V and J calls and clone size come from that table. The repertoire consists of approximately 80,000 clones, with roughly 82% occurring once and the leading ten covering about 8%. Only a few counts were recorded for this clone.

Sequencing was performed on peripheral blood. The TCR comes from a man aged 50 to 59 with active COVID-19. V is TRBV4-2 and J is TRBJ2-7; maybe TRBD1 (6 bases). This CDR3 is CASSQAEGGDYEQYF. CDR3 DNA: TGTGCCAGCAGCCAAGCAGAAGGGGGAGACTACGAGCAGTACTTC.